This T cell receptor (beta chain) was documented in a study of blood T cell repertoires in COVID-19. About the research overall: Researchers got acute and convalescent COVID-19 samples from the United States, Italy and Spain. In each case, the material was cDNA or gDNA derived from T cells, B-cell-depleted T cells, or PBMCs.

CDR3 length: 14 residues. In germline, CDR1 is KGHSH, CDR2 LQKENI. J gave up 1 base and V 5 bases, and 4 bases lay outside the gene matches. Original methodology: Reference gene primer amplification gave estimated nucleated cell counts. The repertoire was sequenced with immunoSEQ multiplex PCR; TCRdb's copy has only in-frame clones and lacks some. V and J calls and clone size are copied from that table; D and trimming were computed from the DNA. Of about 90,000 clones in the sample, about 89% were seen once. The chain carries TRBV18 and TRBJ2-7, with TRBD1 identical over 8 bases. The receptor was derived from a human donor with active COVID-19. The donor label of this sample is uncertain. The sample was peripheral blood. CDR3 in DNA: TGTGCCAGCTCAGCCGGGACAGGTTCCTACGAGCAGTACTTC. Residues: CASSAGTGSYEQYF.